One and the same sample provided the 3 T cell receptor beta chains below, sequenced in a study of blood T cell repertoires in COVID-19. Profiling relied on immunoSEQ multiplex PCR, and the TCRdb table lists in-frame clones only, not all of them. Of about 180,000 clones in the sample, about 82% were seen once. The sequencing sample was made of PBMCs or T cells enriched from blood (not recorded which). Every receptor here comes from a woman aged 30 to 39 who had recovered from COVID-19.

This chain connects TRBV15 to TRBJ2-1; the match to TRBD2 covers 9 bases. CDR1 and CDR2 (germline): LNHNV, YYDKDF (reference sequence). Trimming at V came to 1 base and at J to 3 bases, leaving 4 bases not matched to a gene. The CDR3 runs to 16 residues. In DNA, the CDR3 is TGTGCCACCAGCAGAGGGCGACTAGCGGTCTACAATGAGCAGTTCTTC. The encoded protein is CATSRGRLAVYNEQFF.

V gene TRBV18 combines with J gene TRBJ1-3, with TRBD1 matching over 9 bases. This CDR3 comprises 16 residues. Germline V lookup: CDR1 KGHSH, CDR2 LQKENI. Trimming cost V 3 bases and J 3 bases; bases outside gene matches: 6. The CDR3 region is CASSPRTGDFGNTIYF. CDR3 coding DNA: TGTGCCAGCTCACCTCGGACAGGGGATTTTGGAAACACCATATATTTT.

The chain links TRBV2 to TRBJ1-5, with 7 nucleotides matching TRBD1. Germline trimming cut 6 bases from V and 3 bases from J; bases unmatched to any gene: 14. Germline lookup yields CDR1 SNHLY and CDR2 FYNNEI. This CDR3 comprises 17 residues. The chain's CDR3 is CASRTGFRMGFNQPQHF. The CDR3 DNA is TGTGCCAGCAGGACAGGGTTTAGGATGGGATTCAATCAGCCCCAGCATTTT.